The clone carrying this T cell receptor beta chain occurred many times. Its antigen is not identified. Researchers took RNA transcripts and amplified TCR beta CDR3 regions from them. RT-PCR with HTBI primers came first, then second-round multiplex PCR. One entry per CDR3 protein results from TCRdb running MiXCR on the multiplex PCR reads. Of more than 1,000,000 distinct CDR3 sequences listed, roughly two fifths were seen once; the top ten hold approximately 12%. The CDR3 runs 16 residues. V dropped 2 bases and J dropped 7 bases, with 17 bases sitting between them. Germline assignment: CDR1 SGHVS and CDR2 FQNEAQ. Hyperthyroidism patients were newly diagnosed, ill under 2 months, and aged 18 to 65 years. Excluded were patients with other autoimmune diseases, uncontrolled infections, pregnancy or lactation. These data belong to a study of Graves' ophthalmopathy and Graves' hyperthyroidism. Findings and caveats of the study: Blood also carried most expanded thyroid clonotypes exceeding 0.001 frequency. A roughly 81% specificity and 85% to 90% sensitivity were achieved by a 13-signature model that separated ophthalmopathy from stable hyperthyroidism.

The TCR comes from an adult man with Graves' hyperthyroidism. The rearrangement joins TRBV7-8 to TRBJ2-2; the D gene could be TRBD1 or TRBD2 (5 bases each). Specimen: peripheral blood or thyroid tissue (not recorded which). CDR3 coding DNA: TGTGCCAGCAGCTTAACCCGGGACCGACCCCTCGGGGAGCTGTTTTTT. It encodes CASSLTRDRPLGELFF.